This TCR beta chain is from a study of T cell changes during pregnancy in multiple sclerosis. TCRdb's copy holds only in-frame clones and misses some; the assay was immunoSEQ multiplex PCR. The sample contains some 60,000 clones, over 75% of which appear only once. Germline V gene data show CDR1 as SGHTA and CDR2 as FQGTGA. The V end lost 5 bases, the J end lost 4 bases, and 19 bases lay between the germline ends. This CDR3 has 16 residues. In this sample, this clone turned up once. The rearrangement links TRBV7-3 to TRBJ2-3, with D tentatively TRBD2 (5 bases). This material consisted of peripheral blood, taken after pregnancy. This clonotype was sampled from a female donor with multiple sclerosis, enrolled in a pregnancy study. DNA of the CDR3: TGTGCCAGCAGCCTTCAGCTGCGTAGCGTGTCAGATACGCAGTATTTT. This gives the protein CASSLQLRSVSDTQYF. Combining the CDR3 with reference TRBV7-3 and TRBJ2-3 gives the whole variable domain GAGVSQTPSNKVTEKGKYVELRCDPISGHTALYWYRQSLGQGPEFLIYFQGTGAADDSGLPNDRFFAVRPEGSVSTLKIQRTERGDSAVYLCASSLQLRSVSDTQYFGPGTRLTVL.